The T cell receptor beta chain under discussion was sequenced for a study of T cell repertoires in cytomegalovirus infection (dated by TCRdb to the late 2010s). Regarding the study in general: Donor HLA type was relevant to the analysis, as public TCR beta signatures indicated carriage of CMV infection together with the matching HLA type.

Beyond this particular receptor, the publication reports: In both this cohort and an independent cohort of 300 to 450 donors, the cumulative frequency of public TCR beta family members distinguished carriers of CMV infection plus the relevant HLA type. In the ex vivo response, HLA-C-restricted CMV-specific TCR beta clonotypes were dominant, and in two of eight donors the single most frequent clonotype came from this HLA-C-restricted group.

Points on this clonotype: Its antigen is unknown. Within one base of it there is no much larger clone, and no base qualities were kept.

Between the V and J ends, shortened by 2 bases and 3 bases respectively, the junction contains 20 bases. The CDR3 starts with the cysteine, ends with the phenylalanine, and has 17 residues. Of the read, only the CDR3 DNA is kept; its 51 bases are in frame from base 1. Taken from the germline V gene, the CDR1 and CDR2 loops are MGHDK and SYGVNS. TCRdb shows the sequencer as Illumina HiSeq 1500. The public reads were quality trimmed at Q25 with fastp and then assembled into clones with MiXCR by TCRdb, keeping productive beta chains. Every entry covers one CDR3 protein and lists the most common genes and DNA from its rows. The table for this sample lists approximately 290,000 distinct CDR3 sequences; about 25% of them were counted only once. Jointly, the top ten make up approximately 14% of the sample.

The sequence came from a human donor in good health (CMV status not recorded). Some clones in this sample may be carry-over from other donors' samples. Sequencing was performed on PBMCs. Recombination joined TRBV25-1 with TRBJ2-7; the best D guess is TRBD1, with 5 bases matching. The base sequence is TGTGCCAGCAGTGAAACCCCCCATTCCGGACAAATCTACGAGCAGTACTTC. Its translation reads: CASSETPHSGQIYEQYF.